These 20 T cell receptor beta chains were sequenced from one sample in a study of cytomegalovirus exposure and HLA in healthy donors. Libraries were prepared by immunoSEQ multiplex PCR; TCRdb keeps only in-frame clonotypes and omits some of them. The profile shows 45,000 to 55,000 clones, about 88% of them singletons. Sequencing was done on a sample of PBMCs. These receptors were taken from a woman aged 30 to 39 in good health and CMV-seronegative.

The gene calls are TRBV5-4 and TRBJ1-1; possible D gene TRBD1, 5 bases. Trimming stripped 5 bases from V and 0 bases from J, with 8 bases between. The germline V gene encodes CDR1 SGHNT and CDR2 YYREEE (reference sequence). This CDR3 has 13 residues. The CDR3 sequence is CASSWDLNTEAFF. The DNA of the CDR3 is TGTGCCAGCAGTTGGGACTTGAACACTGAAGCTTTCTTT.

The rearrangement uses TRBV6-6 and TRBJ2-7; TRBD1 matches at 9 bases. CDR3 length: 14 residues. CDR1 and CDR2 (germline): MNHNY, SVGAGI (reference sequence). V lost 6 bases, J lost 4 bases, and 7 bases stayed unmatched. The CDR3 DNA is TGTGCCAGCAGCCAAACGGACAGGGGTTACGAGCAGTACTTC. Protein: CASSQTDRGYEQYF.

V is TRBV5-1 and J is TRBJ2-3; 7 positions agree with TRBD2. After removal of 5 bases from V and 1 base from J, the junction contained 7 bases not matched to a gene. CDR3 length: 15 amino acids. Germline V gives CDR1 SGHRS, CDR2 YFSETQ. The CDR3 bases are TGCGCCAGCAGGAAGTTTCTAGCGGGCACAGATACGCAGTATTTT. Translation gives CASRKFLAGTDTQYF.

This rearrangement joins TRBV10-3 to TRBJ1-2, with TRBD1 matching 7 bases. Per the germline V gene, CDR1 is ENHRY and CDR2 is SYGVKD. The trim removed 5 bases at V and 5 bases at J, leaving 14 bases unmatched. The CDR3 runs to 16 residues. The CDR3 loop reads CAISTTGAPGRYGYTF. The CDR3 DNA follows: TGTGCCATCAGTACAACAGGGGCTCCCGGGCGTTATGGCTACACCTTC.

This chain uses TRBV6-5 with TRBJ2-7; tentatively, D is TRBD2 (6 bases). V shed 2 bases and J shed 2 bases, with 10 bases lying between them. Germline CDR1 and CDR2: MNHEY and SVGAGI. The CDR3 contains 14 residues. Written as DNA, the CDR3 is TGTGCCAGCAGTTACGGGGCGGGAACCTACGAGCAGTACTTC. This codes for CASSYGAGTYEQYF.

The chain has TRBV6-1 and TRBJ2-7; D not resolved. The CDR3 consists of 14 residues. V was pared by 7 bases and J by 3 bases, with 16 bases between. Germline V gene lookup returns CDR1 MNHNS and CDR2 SASEGT. The CDR3 coding sequence is TGTGCCAGCACCGTCGAACAGTGGGTCTACGAGCAGTACTTC. This translates into CASTVEQWVYEQYF.

The chain uses TRBV5-1 and TRBJ1-5; 7 positions agree with TRBD1. The V gene end was trimmed by 0 bases and the J gene end by 6 bases; junction bases not matched to a gene: 0. The CDR3 loop spans 13 amino acids. Germline V gene sequence: CDR1 SGHRS, CDR2 YFSETQ. CDR3 sequence reads: CASSLGQGQPQHF. The CDR3 bases are TGCGCCAGCAGCTTGGGACAGGGTCAGCCCCAGCATTTT.

The rearrangement uses TRBV7-3 and TRBJ2-2; TRBD2 might be the D (6 bases). CDR3 size: 15 residues. V lost 4 bases and J lost 2, with 11 bases in between. Per germline, CDR1 SGHTA and CDR2 FQGTGA. CDR3 nucleotides: TGTGCCAGCAGCTCGGAGGGAAGCAACACCGGGGAGCTGTTTTTT. This codes for CASSSEGSNTGELFF.

This rearrangement joins TRBV5-5 to TRBJ1-2; D is uncertain. The CDR3 consists of 14 residues. The ends were cut back, 0 bases at V and 3 bases at J, with 9 bases in the middle. Germline lookup yields CDR1 SGHKS and CDR2 YYEKEE (reference sequence). The CDR3 here is CASSLAVGDYGYTF. The DNA for the CDR3 is TGTGCCAGCAGCTTGGCTGTGGGCGACTATGGCTACACCTTC.

The chain joins TRBV6-9 to TRBJ2-2; unclear D gene. The V gene lost 10 bases and the J gene lost 6 bases, with 6 bases spanning the gap. Germline CDR1 and CDR2: MNHGY and SVAAGI. The CDR3 totals 10 residues. The CDR3 DNA reads as TGTGCCACTCCGTCCGGGGAGCTGTTTTTT. This translates into CATPSGELFF.

The chain combines TRBV30 with TRBJ2-2, with 7 bases that match TRBD2. After removal of 4 bases from V and 7 bases from J, the junction contained 6 bases not matched to a gene. The CDR3 runs to 13 residues. Germline V gene data show CDR1 as GTSNPN and CDR2 as SVGIG (reference sequence). The CDR3, as DNA: TGTGCCTGGACCGGACTAGTGGTCGGGGAGCTGTTTTTT. It translates to CAWTGLVVGELFF.

The chain employs TRBV27 and TRBJ1-2; 9 bases fit TRBD1. The V gene end was trimmed by 3 bases and the J gene end by 2 bases; junction bases not matched to a gene: 1. The CDR3 totals 14 residues. The germline gives CDR1 MNHEY, CDR2 SMNVEV (reference sequence). CDR3 sequence reads: CASSFGTGNYGYTF. CDR3 nucleotides: TGTGCCAGCAGTTTTGGGACAGGGAACTATGGCTACACCTTC.

The chain employs TRBV7-9 and TRBJ1-3; 9 nucleotides match TRBD1. V shed 3 bases and J 1 base; nucleotides not matched to a gene: 13. The CDR3 is 19 amino acids. CDR1 and CDR2 from the germline V gene are SEHNR and FQNEAQ (reference sequence). CDR3 loop: CASSFSRTGEFWSGNTIYF. Written as DNA, the CDR3 is TGTGCCAGCAGCTTCAGCCGGACAGGGGAGTTTTGGTCTGGAAACACCATATATTTT. Full variable domain (missing parts from reference TRBV7-9 and TRBJ1-3): DTGVSQNPRHKITKRGQNVTFRCDPISEHNRLYWYRQTLGQGPEFLTYFQNEAQLEKSRLLSDRFSAERPKGSFSTLEIQRTEQGDSAMYLCASSFSRTGEFWSGNTIYFGEGSWLTVV.

This clone was picked up one time. The chain links TRBV28 to TRBJ1-5; 7 bases fit TRBD1. The CDR3 has 15 amino acids. With V trimmed by 6 bases and J by 7 bases, 12 bases remained unmatched. CDR1 and CDR2 from the germline V gene are MDHEN and SYDVKM. CDR3: CASSRRQGRSQPQHF. The CDR3 DNA reads TGTGCCAGCAGCCGCCGACAGGGACGGAGCCAGCCCCAGCATTTT.

The rearrangement links TRBV5-1 to TRBJ2-3, with 7 nucleotides matching TRBD1. Germline V lookup: CDR1 SGHRS, CDR2 YFSETQ. The V and J ends lost 0 bases and 4 bases, in that order; junction bases with no gene match: 14. This CDR3 is built from 18 residues. This CDR3 is CASSLGLTGSGSADTQYF. CDR3 in DNA: TGCGCCAGCAGCTTGGGCCTGACAGGGTCCGGTAGCGCAGATACGCAGTATTTT.

The rearrangement joins TRBV28 to TRBJ2-5, with D tentatively TRBD1 (6 bases). The V gene lost 2 bases and the J gene lost 1 base, with 11 bases spanning the gap. The CDR3 covers 15 residues. Germline lookup yields CDR1 MDHEN and CDR2 SYDVKM. The CDR3 is CASSLPSTGQETQYF. DNA of the CDR3: TGTGCCAGCAGTTTACCCTCGACAGGCCAAGAGACCCAGTACTTC.

V is TRBV5-4 and J is TRBJ1-4; 10 bases map to TRBD1. This CDR3 has 15 residues. J was trimmed by 8 bases and V by 0 bases; bases with no gene match: 4. Germline CDR1 reads SGHNT; CDR2 reads YYREEE (reference sequence). The CDR3 DNA sequence: TGTGCCAGCAGCTTGGGTGGACAGGGGGGAGAAAAACTGTTTTTT. Translating it yields CASSLGGQGGEKLFF.

This chain connects TRBV29-1 to TRBJ1-3, with a possible D match to TRBD1 (6 bases). The CDR3 consists of 12 residues. The ends were cut back, 8 bases at V and 4 bases at J, with 12 bases in the middle. Looked up from germline, CDR1 is SQVTM and CDR2 is ANQGSEA. The CDR3 DNA follows: TGCAGCCTCAGGGGCTCCGGAAACACCATATATTTT. This translates into CSLRGSGNTIYF.

This clone was seen just once. The rearrangement joins TRBV7-8 to TRBJ2-7; the D gene is possibly TRBD1 (5 bases). Trimming left V 2 bases short and J 2 bases short, with 10 bases between. The CDR3 runs to 14 residues. Germline values: CDR1 SGHVS, CDR2 FQNEAQ. The CDR3 loop is CASSLSRVTYEQYF. CDR3 DNA: TGTGCCAGCAGCTTAAGCAGGGTCACCTACGAGCAGTACTTC.

This chain joins TRBV19 and TRBJ2-7; 7 nucleotides match TRBD1. Germline V gives CDR1 LNHDA, CDR2 SQIVND (reference sequence). The CDR3 length is 14 residues. Trimming removed 6 bases from V and 3 bases from J; junction bases left unmatched: 8. The CDR3: CASSGQARIYEQYF. CDR3 nucleotides: TGTGCCAGTAGCGGACAGGCGCGAATCTACGAGCAGTACTTC.